The 17 T cell receptor beta chains given below trace back to one sample, sequenced in a study of cytomegalovirus exposure and HLA in healthy donors. Both 60 Vbeta primers and 13 Jbeta primers went into the PCR. Profiling relied on immunoSEQ multiplex PCR, and the TCRdb table lists in-frame clones only, not all of them. The data contain roughly 120,000 clones, over 75% of them singletons. The sample taken for sequencing was PBMCs. These receptors came from a human donor in good health.

The chain carries TRBV6-5 and TRBJ2-3; TRBD2 is a possible D gene (6 bases). CDR1 and CDR2 (germline): MNHEY, SVGAGI. The CDR3 totals 11 residues. V lost 8 bases and J 5 bases, leaving 8 bases between the germline ends. Here the CDR3 reads CASEEGDTQYF. The CDR3 DNA follows: TGTGCCAGCGAGGAGGGAGATACGCAGTATTTT.

This rearrangement joins TRBV6-5 to TRBJ2-2, with 7 bases identical to TRBD1. The CDR3 length is 15 residues. V dropped 5 bases and J dropped 4; count of bases not matched to a gene: 7. Germline lookup yields CDR1 MNHEY and CDR2 SVGAGI. The CDR3 sequence: CASSPPGQTTGELFF. In nucleotides, the CDR3 is TGTGCCAGCAGTCCACCGGGACAGACCACCGGGGAGCTGTTTTTT.

The rearrangement uses TRBV12-5 and TRBJ1-2, with TRBD1 as a possible D gene (5 bases). Germline assignment: CDR1 LGHNT and CDR2 FRNRAP. This CDR3 has 15 residues. V was trimmed by 2 bases and J by 4 bases, leaving 14 bases between them. Here the CDR3 reads CASGLPSTGTYGYTF. DNA of the CDR3: TGTGCTAGTGGTTTGCCCTCCACAGGTACCTATGGCTACACCTTC.

The chain carries TRBV11-3 and TRBJ2-3, with D maybe TRBD2 (6 bases). Looked up from germline, CDR1 is SGHNT and CDR2 is YENEEA. V was cut by 5 bases and J by 0 bases, with 21 bases left in between. The CDR3 extends over 18 amino acids. Written as DNA, the CDR3 is TGTGCCAGCAGCCCCTCCCGGAGTAGCGGCCGTAGCACAGATACGCAGTATTTT. Translated, it gives CASSPSRSSGRSTDTQYF.

The chain uses TRBV10-1 and TRBJ1-1; D is uncertain. The CDR3 covers 13 residues. Germline V gene data show CDR1 as WNHNN and CDR2 as SYGVQD (reference sequence). V was cut by 7 bases and J by 5 bases, with 14 bases left in between. CDR3 in amino acids: CASTRGMGTEAFF. Written as DNA, the CDR3 is TGCGCCAGCACCCGAGGGATGGGGACTGAAGCTTTCTTT.

The table lists this clone with a few counts. The chain links TRBV6-5 to TRBJ1-2; TRBD1 matches 10 bases. This CDR3 is built from 14 residues. With 6 bases clipped from V and 4 bases from J, the junction kept 5 bases outside the gene matches. Germline values: CDR1 MNHEY, CDR2 SVGAGI. The chain's CDR3 is CASRWTGGSYGYTF. As DNA, the CDR3 is TGTGCCAGCAGATGGACAGGGGGTTCCTATGGCTACACCTTC.

The gene calls are TRBV19 and TRBJ1-1; D is ambiguous. The CDR3 is 11 residues long. Germline CDR1 LNHDA, CDR2 SQIVND (reference sequence). Trimming left V 6 bases short and J 1 base short, with 3 bases between. Here the CDR3 DNA reads TGTGCCAGTAGACAGAACACTGAAGCTTTCTTT. Translation: CASRQNTEAFF. Variable domain in full (rest from reference TRBV19 and TRBJ1-1): DGGITQSPKYLFRKEGQNVTLSCEQNLNHDAMYWYRQDPGQGLRLIYYSQIVNDFQKGDIAEGYSVSREKKESFPLTVTSAQKNPTAFYLCASRQNTEAFFGQGTRLTVV.

The rearrangement uses TRBV10-2 and TRBJ2-5, with TRBD1 identical over 9 bases. The CDR3 covers 17 residues. Per the germline V gene, CDR1 is WSHSY and CDR2 is SAAADI. V dropped 4 bases and J dropped 3; count of bases not matched to a gene: 12. For the CDR3, the DNA is TGCGCCAGCAGTGGTGGGGGACGACAGGGGGATAAAGAGACCCAGTACTTC. Its protein product is CASSGGGRQGDKETQYF.

The V and J genes are TRBV28 and TRBJ2-3; D is unclear. The V end lost 8 bases, the J end lost 3 bases, and 12 bases lay between the germline ends. Germline V gene data show CDR1 as MDHEN and CDR2 as SYDVKM. CDR3 length: 13 amino acids. CDR3 protein: CASGVVGTDTQYF. The CDR3 DNA is TGTGCCAGCGGAGTGGTGGGTACAGATACGCAGTATTTT.

The chain has TRBV28 and TRBJ2-7, with TRBD2 matching over 8 bases. Germline trimming cut 6 bases from V and 4 bases from J; bases unmatched to any gene: 14. The CDR3 consists of 16 residues. The germline V gene encodes CDR1 MDHEN and CDR2 SYDVKM. Here the CDR3 reads CASSPSPGGGFYEQYF. CDR3 DNA: TGTGCCAGCAGCCCTTCTCCGGGAGGGGGTTTTTACGAGCAGTACTTC.

This clone was recorded a few times. This sequence joins TRBV6-6 and TRBJ2-3, with D unclear. Trimming pared 0 bases from V and 6 bases from J, leaving 10 bases between. The CDR3 spans 14 residues. Germline CDR1 is MNHNY and CDR2 is SVGAGI (reference sequence). Here the CDR3 DNA reads TGTGCCAGCAGTTACTCGAATAAGGAGGATACGCAGTATTTT. It encodes CASSYSNKEDTQYF.

The gene calls are TRBV4-1 and TRBJ1-4; a weak D match, TRBD1 (6 bases). The CDR3 totals 15 residues. In germline, CDR1 is MGHRA, CDR2 YSYEKL. Trimming pared 0 bases from V and 5 bases from J, leaving 10 bases between. The DNA of the CDR3 is TGCGCCAGCAGCCAAGAGAACAGGGTGAATGAAAAACTGTTTTTT. This gives the protein CASSQENRVNEKLFF.

V and J are TRBV28 and TRBJ2-7; 10 bases line up with TRBD2. The germline V gene has CDR1 MDHEN and CDR2 SYDVKM. CDR3 length: 19 amino acids. Trimming took 2 bases from V and 0 from J; bases not matched to a gene: 13. The chain's CDR3 is CASSLEGGASGSRSYEQYF. The CDR3 nucleotides read TGTGCCAGCAGTTTAGAAGGGGGGGCTAGCGGGAGCCGCTCCTACGAGCAGTACTTC.

In DNA, the CDR3 is TGTGCCAGCAGCTTCCCCGACAGTACCTATGGCTACACCTTC. It codes for CASSFPDSTYGYTF. The chain is built from TRBV7-9 and TRBJ1-2; D perhaps matches TRBD1 (5 bases). V lost 3 bases and J lost 4, with 12 bases in between. CDR3 size: 14 residues. The V gene's germline CDR1 is SEHNR and CDR2 FQNEAQ (reference sequence).

The CDR3: CASSRRQSENTEAFF. The CDR3 nucleotides are TGTGCCAGCAGCCGCCGACAGAGCGAGAACACTGAAGCTTTCTTT. This chain uses TRBV9 with TRBJ1-1; D is possibly TRBD1 (5 bases). The germline V gene has CDR1 SGDLS and CDR2 YYNGEE. Trimming left V 4 bases short and J 1 base short, with 14 bases between. The CDR3 is made up of 15 amino acids.

The chain joins TRBV28 to TRBJ2-5, with a possible D match to TRBD2 (6 bases). Germline loops: CDR1 MDHEN, CDR2 SYDVKM. The CDR3 sequence is 17 residues long. Trimming took off 4 bases at V and 2 bases at J, with 20 bases between the two ends. The CDR3 DNA reads as TGTGCCAGCAGTTCACCCGGGGGACTGTGGTCTCAAGAGACCCAGTACTTC. Protein sequence: CASSSPGGLWSQETQYF.

This chain links TRBV19 with TRBJ2-7; possibly TRBD1 for D (6 bases). Germline V CDR1 and CDR2: LNHDA, SQIVND (reference sequence). Trimming removed 6 bases from V and 4 bases from J, with 13 bases in between. This CDR3 contains 13 residues. The CDR3 nucleotides read TGTGCCAGTAGGTCGATGGACAGATACGAGCAGTACTTC. Amino acid sequence: CASRSMDRYEQYF. The variable domain in full, with the rest retrieved from reference TRBV19 and TRBJ2-7, is DGGITQSPKYLFRKEGQNVTLSCEQNLNHDAMYWYRQDPGQGLRLIYYSQIVNDFQKGDIAEGYSVSREKKESFPLTVTSAQKNPTAFYLCASRSMDRYEQYFGPGTRLTVT.